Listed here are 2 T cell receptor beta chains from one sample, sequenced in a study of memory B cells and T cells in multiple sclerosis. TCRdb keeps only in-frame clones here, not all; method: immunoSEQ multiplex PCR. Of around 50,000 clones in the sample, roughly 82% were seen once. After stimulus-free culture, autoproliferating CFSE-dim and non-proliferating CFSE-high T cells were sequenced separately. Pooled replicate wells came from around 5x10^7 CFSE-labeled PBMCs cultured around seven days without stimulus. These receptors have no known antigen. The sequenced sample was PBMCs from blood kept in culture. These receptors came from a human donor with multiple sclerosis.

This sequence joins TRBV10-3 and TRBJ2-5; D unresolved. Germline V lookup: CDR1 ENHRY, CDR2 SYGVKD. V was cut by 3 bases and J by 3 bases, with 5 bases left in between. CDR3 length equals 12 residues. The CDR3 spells CAISDLEETQYF. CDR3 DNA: TGTGCCATCAGTGACTTAGAAGAGACCCAGTACTTC.

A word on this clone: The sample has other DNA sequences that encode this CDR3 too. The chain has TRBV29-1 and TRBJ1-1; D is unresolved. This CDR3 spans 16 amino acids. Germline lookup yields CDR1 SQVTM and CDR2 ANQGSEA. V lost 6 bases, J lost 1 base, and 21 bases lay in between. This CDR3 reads CSVVWVAPRENTEAFF. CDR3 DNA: TGCAGCGTAGTGTGGGTGGCCCCGCGGGAGAACACTGAAGCTTTCTTT.